This T cell receptor beta chain was identified in a study of T cell responses to AZD1222 COVID-19 vaccine. Study background: Analysis merged second doses at about 4 or about 12 weeks. General study findings and limits: Reports indicate that nearly half of spike-specific TCRs are directed at unmutated variant regions. Two AZD1222 administrations were followed by greater Spike-specific TCR breadth and depth. Donors in the cohort were predominantly white British and more often female, and clonal diversity was possibly underestimated.

Of note for this clone: Its antigen is unknown.

CDR1 and CDR2 from the germline V gene are LNHDA and SQIVND (reference sequence). There are 12 residues in the CDR3. V was trimmed by 3 bases and J by 8 bases, leaving 10 bases between them. Method: immunoSEQ multiplex PCR; TCRdb's copy keeps in-frame clones and lacks some. Among over 100,000 clones listed, 90% were seen once. The TCR comes from an adult in good health. V is TRBV19 and J is TRBJ1-1; D possibly corresponds to TRBD1 (5 bases). The sequencing here drew on peripheral blood, taken on day 0 of AZD1222 vaccination. The CDR3 here is CASSMEGREAFF. CDR3 sequence (DNA): TGTGCCAGTAGTATGGAGGGACGAGAAGCTTTCTTT.